This T cell receptor beta chain was observed in a study of PD-1 blockade in classical Hodgkin lymphoma. This clone was observed a single time. The time point was: cycle 4 day 1 (C4D1), after six to seven weeks of nivolumab. Relapse after autologous stem cell transplantation occurred in every patient, and brentuximab vedotin exposure varied. Germline V gives CDR1 LNHDA, CDR2 SQIVND (reference sequence). V was shortened by 3 bases and J by 5 bases, with 16 bases between the two germline ends. The CDR3 extends over 15 amino acids. Assay used: immunoSEQ multiplex PCR; TCRdb lists only in-frame clones, some missing. This sample has just under 65,000 clones; 75% to 95% occur once, and the top ten carry about a tenth.

Sequences were derived from peripheral blood mononuclear cells (PBMCs), sampled before the fourth cycle of nivolumab. The receptor comes from a human donor with classical Hodgkin lymphoma. This chain connects TRBV19 to TRBJ2-5; D ambiguous. CDR3 bases: TGTGCCAGTAGTATTTTTAAGACCGGTTTGGAGACCCAGTACTTC. Protein sequence: CASSIFKTGLETQYF.